This T cell receptor beta chain was identified during a study of CD8+CD57+ T cells in acquired aplastic anemia. Whoever was chosen for sequencing had shown CD8+CD57+ cell expansion by flow cytometry. Notes on the study in general: A set of some 28 CD8+ CDR3 sequences was shared between patients and controls, and these sequences appeared highly expressed in patients. Between the patient and control groups, CD8+ Simpson's diversity did not differ significantly.

The germline gives CDR1 SGHVS, CDR2 FNYEAQ. The CDR3 consists of 17 residues. V lost 0 bases to trimming and J lost 6 bases; unmatched junction nucleotides: 7. For CDR3 and TCR beta VDJ profiling, genomic DNA was the template used. TCRdb fed the reads into MiXCR, producing one record per CDR3 protein. The data show roughly 290,000 distinct CDR3 sequences, approximately 57% seen once. In regard to this clonotype: The antigen remains unidentified.

Input material: sorted CD4+, CD8+, or CD8+CD57+ T cells (not recorded which) from PBMCs. The sequence was collected from a human donor with aplastic anemia. The chain employs TRBV7-6 and TRBJ2-2; 10 positions agree with TRBD2. The CDR3 region is CASSLASGGASSGELFF. The CDR3 nucleotides read TGTGCCAGCAGCTTAGCGAGCGGGGGGGCGAGTTCCGGGGAGCTGTTTTTT.